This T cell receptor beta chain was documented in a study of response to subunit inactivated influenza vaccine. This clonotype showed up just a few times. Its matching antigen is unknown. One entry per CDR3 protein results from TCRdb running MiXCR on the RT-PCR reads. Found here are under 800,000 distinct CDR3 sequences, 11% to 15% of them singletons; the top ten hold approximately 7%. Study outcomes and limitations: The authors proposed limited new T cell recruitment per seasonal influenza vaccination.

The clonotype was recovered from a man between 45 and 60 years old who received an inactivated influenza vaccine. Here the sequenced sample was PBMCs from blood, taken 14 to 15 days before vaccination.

The CDR3 sequence: CATSREGTYNEQFF. The CDR3 DNA sequence: TGTGCCACCTCGAGGGAGGGGACCTACAATGAGCAGTTCTTC. The chain uses TRBV24-1 and TRBJ2-1; TRBD2 aligns across 7 bases. In germline, CDR1 is KGHDR, CDR2 SFDVKD. The CDR3 is 14 amino acids. Germline trimming cut 9 bases from V and 2 bases from J; bases unmatched to any gene: 6.